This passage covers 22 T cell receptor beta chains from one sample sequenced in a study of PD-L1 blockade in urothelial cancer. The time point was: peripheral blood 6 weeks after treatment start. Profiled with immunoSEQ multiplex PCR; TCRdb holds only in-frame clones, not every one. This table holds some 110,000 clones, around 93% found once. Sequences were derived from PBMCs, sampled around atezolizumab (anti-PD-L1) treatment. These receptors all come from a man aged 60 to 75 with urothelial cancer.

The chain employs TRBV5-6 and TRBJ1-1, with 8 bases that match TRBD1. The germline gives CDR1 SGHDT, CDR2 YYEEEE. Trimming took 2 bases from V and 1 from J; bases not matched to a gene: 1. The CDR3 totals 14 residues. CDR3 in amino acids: CASSFDRGNTEAFF. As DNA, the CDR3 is TGTGCCAGCAGCTTCGACAGGGGGAACACTGAAGCTTTCTTT.

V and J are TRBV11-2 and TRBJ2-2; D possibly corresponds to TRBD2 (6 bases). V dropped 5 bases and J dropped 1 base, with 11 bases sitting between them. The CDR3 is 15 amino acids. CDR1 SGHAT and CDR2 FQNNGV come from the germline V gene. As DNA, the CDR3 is TGTGCCAGCAGCCCGGGACTGAGGAACACCGGGGAGCTGTTTTTT. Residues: CASSPGLRNTGELFF.

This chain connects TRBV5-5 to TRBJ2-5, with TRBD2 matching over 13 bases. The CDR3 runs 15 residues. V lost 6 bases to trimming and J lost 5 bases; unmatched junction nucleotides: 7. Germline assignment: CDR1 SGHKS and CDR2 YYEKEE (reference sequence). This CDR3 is CASTRLAGGGETQYF. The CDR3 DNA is TGTGCCAGCACACGACTAGCGGGGGGTGGGGAGACCCAGTACTTC.

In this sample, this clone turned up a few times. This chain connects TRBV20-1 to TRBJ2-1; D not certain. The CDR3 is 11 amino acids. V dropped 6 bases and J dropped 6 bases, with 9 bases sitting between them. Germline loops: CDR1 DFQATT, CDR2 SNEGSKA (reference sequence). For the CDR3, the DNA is TGCAGTGCCGAACAGATCAATGAGCAGTTCTTC. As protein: CSAEQINEQFF.

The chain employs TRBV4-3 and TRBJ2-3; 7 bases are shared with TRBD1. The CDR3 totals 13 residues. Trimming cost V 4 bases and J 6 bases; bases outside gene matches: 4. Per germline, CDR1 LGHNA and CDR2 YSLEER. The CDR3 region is CASSLQGSDTQYF. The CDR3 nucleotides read TGCGCCAGCAGCCTACAGGGGTCGGATACGCAGTATTTT.

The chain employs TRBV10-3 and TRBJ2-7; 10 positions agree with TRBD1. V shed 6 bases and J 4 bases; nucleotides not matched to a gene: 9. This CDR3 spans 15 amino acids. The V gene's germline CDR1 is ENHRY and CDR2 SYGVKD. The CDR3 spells CAIRTGTGEGYEQYF. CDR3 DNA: TGTGCCATCAGAACCGGGACAGGGGAGGGGTACGAGCAGTACTTC.

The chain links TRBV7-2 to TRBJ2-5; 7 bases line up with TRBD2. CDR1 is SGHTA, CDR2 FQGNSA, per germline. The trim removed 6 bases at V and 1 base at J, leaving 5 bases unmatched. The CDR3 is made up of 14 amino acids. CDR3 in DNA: TGTGCCAGCAGTCGAAGCGGGGCCCAAGAGACCCAGTACTTC. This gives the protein CASSRSGAQETQYF. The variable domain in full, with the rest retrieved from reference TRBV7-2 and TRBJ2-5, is GAGVSQSPSNKVTEKGKDVELRCDPISGHTALYWYRQSLGQGLEFLIYFQGNSAPDKSGLPSDRFSAERTGGSVSTLTIQRTQQEDSAVYLCASSRSGAQETQYFGPGTRLLVL.

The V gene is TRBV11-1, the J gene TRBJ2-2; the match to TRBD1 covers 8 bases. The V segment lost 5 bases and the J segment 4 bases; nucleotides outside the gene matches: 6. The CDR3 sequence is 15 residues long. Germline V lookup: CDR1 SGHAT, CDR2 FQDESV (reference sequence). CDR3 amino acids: CASSPTGVATGELFF. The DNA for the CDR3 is TGTGCCAGCAGCCCGACAGGGGTGGCCACCGGGGAGCTGTTTTTT.

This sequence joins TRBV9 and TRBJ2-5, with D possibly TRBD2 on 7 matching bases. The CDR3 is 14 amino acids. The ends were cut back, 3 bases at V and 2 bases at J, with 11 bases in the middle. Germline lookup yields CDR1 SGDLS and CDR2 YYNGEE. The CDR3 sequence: CASSAGGQQETQYF. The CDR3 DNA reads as TGTGCCAGCAGCGCCGGGGGGCAGCAAGAGACCCAGTACTTC. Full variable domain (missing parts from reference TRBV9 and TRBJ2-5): DSGVTQTPKHLITATGQRVTLRCSPRSGDLSVYWYQQSLDQGLQFLIQYYNGEERAKGNILERFSAQQFPDLHSELNLSSLELGDSALYFCASSAGGQQETQYFGPGTRLLVL.

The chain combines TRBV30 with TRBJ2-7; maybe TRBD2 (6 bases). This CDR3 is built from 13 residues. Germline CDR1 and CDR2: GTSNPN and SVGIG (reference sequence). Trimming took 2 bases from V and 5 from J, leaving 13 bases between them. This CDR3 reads CAWSLTGEDEQYF. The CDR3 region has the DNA TGTGCCTGGAGTTTAACGGGAGAGGACGAGCAGTACTTC. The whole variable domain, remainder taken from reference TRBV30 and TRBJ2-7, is SQTIHQWPATLVQPVGSPLSLECTVEGTSNPNLYWYRQAAGRGLQLLFYSVGIGQISSEVPQNLSASRPQDRQFILSSKKLLLSDSGFYLCAWSLTGEDEQYFGPGTRLTVT.

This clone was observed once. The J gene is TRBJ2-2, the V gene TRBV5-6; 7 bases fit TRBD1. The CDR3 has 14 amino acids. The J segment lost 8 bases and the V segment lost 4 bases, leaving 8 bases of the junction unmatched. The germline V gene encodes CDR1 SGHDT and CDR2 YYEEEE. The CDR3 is CASSKRQGTGELFF. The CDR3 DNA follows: TGTGCCAGCAGCAAACGACAGGGTACGGGGGAGCTGTTTTTT.

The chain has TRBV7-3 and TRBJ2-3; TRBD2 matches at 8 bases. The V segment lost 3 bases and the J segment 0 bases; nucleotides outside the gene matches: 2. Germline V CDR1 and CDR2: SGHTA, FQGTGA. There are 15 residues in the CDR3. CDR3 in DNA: TGTGCCAGCAGCTTCGCGGGGGGCAGCACAGATACGCAGTATTTT. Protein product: CASSFAGGSTDTQYF.

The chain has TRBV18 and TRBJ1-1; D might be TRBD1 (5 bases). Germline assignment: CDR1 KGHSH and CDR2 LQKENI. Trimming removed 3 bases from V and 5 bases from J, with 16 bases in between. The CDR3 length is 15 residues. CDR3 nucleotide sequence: TGTGCCAGCTCACCCGGTCAGGCAGGGATGACTGAAGCTTTCTTT. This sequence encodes CASSPGQAGMTEAFF.

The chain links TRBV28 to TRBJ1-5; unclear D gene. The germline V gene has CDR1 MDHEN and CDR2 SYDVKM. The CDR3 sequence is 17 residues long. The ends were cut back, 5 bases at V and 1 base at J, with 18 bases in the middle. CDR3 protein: CASSPLRGSRSNQPQHF. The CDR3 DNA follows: TGTGCCAGCAGTCCCCTCCGAGGCAGCCGCAGCAATCAGCCCCAGCATTTT.

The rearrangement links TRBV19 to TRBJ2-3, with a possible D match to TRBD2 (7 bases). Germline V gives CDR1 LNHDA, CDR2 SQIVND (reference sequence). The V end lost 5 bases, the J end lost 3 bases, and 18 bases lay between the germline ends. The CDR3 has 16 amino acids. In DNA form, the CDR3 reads TGTGCCAGTAGTCTTTCCGGTCGGGGGGCAACAGATACGCAGTATTTT. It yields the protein CASSLSGRGATDTQYF.

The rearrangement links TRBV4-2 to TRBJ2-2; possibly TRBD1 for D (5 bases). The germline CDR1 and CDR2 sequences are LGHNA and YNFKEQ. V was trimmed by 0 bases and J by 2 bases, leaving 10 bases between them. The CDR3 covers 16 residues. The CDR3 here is CASSQDTQGNTGELFF. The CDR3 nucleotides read TGTGCCAGCAGCCAAGATACCCAGGGTAACACCGGGGAGCTGTTTTTT.

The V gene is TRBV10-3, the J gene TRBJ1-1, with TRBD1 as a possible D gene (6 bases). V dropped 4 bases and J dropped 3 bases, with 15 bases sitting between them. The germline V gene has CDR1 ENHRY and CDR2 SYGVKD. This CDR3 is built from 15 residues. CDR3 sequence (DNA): TGTGCCATCAGTGCAGAGAGGGGGAGGGACACTGAAGCTTTCTTT. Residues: CAISAERGRDTEAFF.

CDR3 region: CASSFGRGRSYEQYF. CDR3 nucleotides: TGTGCCAGCAGCTTTGGCAGGGGGCGCTCCTACGAGCAGTACTTC. The V and J genes are TRBV7-9 and TRBJ2-7; 8 bases are shared with TRBD1. Losses at the gene ends were 3 bases for V and 0 bases for J; bases not matched to a gene: 4. From germline, CDR1 is SEHNR and CDR2 FQNEAQ (reference sequence). This CDR3 has 15 amino acids.

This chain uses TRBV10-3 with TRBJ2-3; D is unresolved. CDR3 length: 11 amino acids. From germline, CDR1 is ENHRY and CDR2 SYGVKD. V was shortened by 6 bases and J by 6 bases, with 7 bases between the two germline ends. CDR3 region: CAIRGADTQYF. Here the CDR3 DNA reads TGTGCCATCAGAGGAGCGGATACGCAGTATTTT.

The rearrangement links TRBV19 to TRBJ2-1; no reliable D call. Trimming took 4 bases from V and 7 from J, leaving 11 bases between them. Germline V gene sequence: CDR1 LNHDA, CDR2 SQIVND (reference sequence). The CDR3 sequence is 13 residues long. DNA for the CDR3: TGTGCCAGTAGTACACAACAGAAGAATGAGCAGTTCTTC. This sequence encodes CASSTQQKNEQFF.

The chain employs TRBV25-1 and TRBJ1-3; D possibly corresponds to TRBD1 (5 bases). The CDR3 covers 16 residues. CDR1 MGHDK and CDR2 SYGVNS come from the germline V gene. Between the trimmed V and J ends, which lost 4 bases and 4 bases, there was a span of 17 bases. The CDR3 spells CASSGPLTWTGNTIYF. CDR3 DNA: TGTGCCAGCAGTGGACCCCTGACTTGGACAGGAAACACCATATATTTT. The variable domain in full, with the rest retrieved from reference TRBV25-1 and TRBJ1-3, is EADIYQTPRYLVIGTGKKITLECSQTMGHDKMYWYQQDPGMELHLIHYSYGVNSTEKGDLSSESTVSRIRTEHFPLTLESARPSHTSQYLCASSGPLTWTGNTIYFGEGSWLTVV.

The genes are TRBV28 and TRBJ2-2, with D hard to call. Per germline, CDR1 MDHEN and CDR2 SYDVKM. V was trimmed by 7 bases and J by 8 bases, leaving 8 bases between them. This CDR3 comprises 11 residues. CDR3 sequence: CASTARGELFF. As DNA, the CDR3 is TGTGCCAGCACCGCCAGGGGGGAGCTGTTTTTT.